The clone carrying this T cell receptor beta chain was found many times. Its antigen is still unknown. In TCRdb, the reads were re-called with MiXCR into one record per CDR3 protein. The sample shows around 95,000 distinct CDR3 sequences, approximately 30% of them seen only once. The data belong to a study of T cell repertoires in cytomegalovirus infection. Study background: Recently identified HLA-C-restricted and well-studied HLA-B-restricted CMV epitopes were used. Both a matching HLA type and CMV infection were indicated by public TCR beta signatures.

The germline V gene encodes CDR1 SNHLY and CDR2 FYNNEI. The CDR3 has 16 residues. With 1 base removed from V and 1 base from J, the gap between germline ends came to 11 bases. The chain couples TRBV2 to TRBJ1-5; D ambiguous. Sequenced material: CD8+ T cells from cultured PBMCs, taken from culture after CMV antigen stimulation. The origin of this receptor is a human donor in good health (CMV status not recorded). Some clones in this sample may be carry-over from other donors' samples. The CDR3 region is CASSEGVVVSNQPQHF. CDR3 sequence (DNA): TGTGCCAGCAGTGAAGGTGTGGTCGTGAGCAATCAGCCCCAGCATTTT.